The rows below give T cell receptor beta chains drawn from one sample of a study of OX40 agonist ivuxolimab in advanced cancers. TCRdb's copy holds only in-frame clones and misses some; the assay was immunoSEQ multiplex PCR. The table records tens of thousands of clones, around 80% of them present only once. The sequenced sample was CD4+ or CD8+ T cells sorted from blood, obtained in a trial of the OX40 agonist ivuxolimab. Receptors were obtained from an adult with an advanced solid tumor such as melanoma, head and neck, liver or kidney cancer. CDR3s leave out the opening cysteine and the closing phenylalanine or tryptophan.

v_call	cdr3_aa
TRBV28	ASSLPGNTIY
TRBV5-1	ASSLEGSGNTIY
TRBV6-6	ASTHIRENTEAF
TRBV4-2	ASSQDRSSGNTIY
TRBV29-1	SVETGGDTQY
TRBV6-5	ASSEAGGIYGYT
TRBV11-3	ASSLGTSEVQETQY
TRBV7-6	ASSLVRGLDTDTQY
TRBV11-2	ASSFWGGRDNEQF
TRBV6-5	ASGTLTYEQY
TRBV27	ASSLDRAVGELF
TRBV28	ASSLGGLRNEKLF
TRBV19	ASSPGQGALGANVLT
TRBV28	ASIHAGTGNYEQY
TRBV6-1	ASSLAWNSNQPQH
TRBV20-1	SATKGGEQY
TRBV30	AWTYKTSTDTQY
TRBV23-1	ASSQLGQGRNQPQH
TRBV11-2	ASTMRASTHNEQF
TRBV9	ASSPSLGLGQPQH
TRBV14	ASSPQGLVNNEQF
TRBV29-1	SVVHPSTGELF
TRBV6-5	ASAGGYEQY
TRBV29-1	SVGVGGLGYT
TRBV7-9	ASSLPMNTEAF
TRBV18	ASSPMAAGGETQY
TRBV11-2	ASSSTSGRDEQF
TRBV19	ASSGDWGQPQH
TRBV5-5	ASRPGQGASEQY
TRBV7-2	ASSPPSGLAF
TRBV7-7	ASSLEREGTQY
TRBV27	ASSLRTAFREQY
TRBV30	AWSEGLASNNEQF
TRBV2	ASSTSVEGQGGNQPQH
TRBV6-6	ASRLSGERLTEAF
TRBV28	ASRGGGEKLF
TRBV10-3	AISELTDTQY
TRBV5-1	ASSFETYMREQY
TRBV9	ASSVDGTKYNEQF
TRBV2	ASKRTGSDGYT
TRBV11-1	ASSSREGGSGYEQY
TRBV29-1	SVELGSGDIQY
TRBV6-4	ASSVTEGTEAF
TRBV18	ASSSQATNEKLF
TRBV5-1	ASSSNIDREWETQY
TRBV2	ASSEIQGTGNYGYT
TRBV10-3	ATNRDPSNEQF
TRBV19	ASSTGTGIGGELF
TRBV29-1	SVPGTSGSGEQF
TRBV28	ASNAGDRDYQPQH
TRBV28	ASSLRGPGQGAYT
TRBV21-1	ASNKKNRGSYNEQF
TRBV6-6	ASSWVGDLTYEQY